This section outlines one TCR beta chain sequence together with its context. Its cognate antigen is unknown. The data belong to a study of a mutant IDH1 vaccine in newly diagnosed glioma. Study at large: Earlier therapy was either radiotherapy, temozolomide, or both, and most got both. Points from the study as a whole: Among patients, around 93% showed immune responses induced by the vaccine. Pseudoprogression seemingly bore no relation to changes in top peripheral T cell clonotypes.

Noted time point: baseline, week 1 (first vaccination visit). Treatment defined: pre-vaccination baseline after standard-of-care therapy. Assay used: immunoSEQ multiplex PCR; TCRdb lists only in-frame clones, some missing. The repertoire holds approximately 54,000 clones, with approximately 81% as singletons. The CDR3 has 17 amino acids. Trimming removed 0 bases at V and 0 bases at J, with 12 bases between. Germline V gene data show CDR1 as LNHNV and CDR2 as YYDKDF (reference sequence). The source is a man between 18 and 35 years old with glioma. The chain combines TRBV15 with TRBJ1-5; D is uncertain. The starting material was PBMCs, obtained from a glioma patient treated with radiotherapy, temozolomide or both. CDR3 region: CATSRDRGAYSNQPQHF. CDR3 DNA: TGTGCCACCAGCAGAGATCGGGGAGCGTATAGCAATCAGCCCCAGCATTTT.